The rows below give T cell receptor beta chains drawn from one sample of a study of post-analysis software for immune sequencing data. TCRdb itself ran the PCR reads through MiXCR, one entry per CDR3 protein. The table includes fewer than 900,000 distinct CDR3 sequences, 35% to 55% detected once. Sequenced sample: blood. These receptors were collected from a girl aged 10 to 17 with multiple sclerosis. Each CDR3 is given without its conserved first and last residue. Fields, in order: J gene, V gene, CDR3 protein.

TRBJ2-7 TRBV19 ASSIAGGVYEQY
TRBJ2-2 TRBV20-1 SAPDRAGERF
TRBJ2-1 TRBV4-3 ASSQTLAYNEQF
TRBJ1-1 TRBV6-1 ASEPGQRITEAF
TRBJ1-2 TRBV12-3/TRBV12-4 ASSLQSLGGYGYT
TRBJ1-2 TRBV7-2 ASSLGGANYGYT
TRBJ2-1 TRBV28 ASTGRNEQF
TRBJ2-3 TRBV28 ASSLEGSAGLGTDTQY
TRBJ2-1 TRBV20-1 SARGVLPGPNEQF
TRBJ2-1 TRBV29-1 SVDGDLWDNEQF
- TRBV4-1 ASSQAPDRSRETQY
TRBJ1-2 TRBV7-9 ASSFRADGYT
TRBJ2-7 TRBV20-1 SASGLGREDSYEQY
TRBJ1-6 TRBV10-3 AISLNGSPLH
TRBJ1-2 TRBV2 ASRARASTYGYT
TRBJ2-7 TRBV7-2 ASTELLGPFDEQY
TRBJ2-1 TRBV20-1 SAREWGLAVNEQF
TRBJ1-1 TRBV6-5 ASSDSGVRTEAF
TRBJ2-1 TRBV10-3 AMGPYNEQF
TRBJ2-1 TRBV9 ASSPGGANEQF
TRBJ2-5 TRBV20-1 SARIAGETQY